Described below is a single TCR beta chain sequence and its context. Its specific antigen is unknown. No clone much larger than this one lies a single base away; base qualities are absent. This entry comes from a study of glioma-infiltrating T cells (dated by TCRdb to about 2016). Looking at the study overall: Glioma tissue, non-neoplastic brain tissue and matched peripheral blood mononuclear cells were used as sources from which TCR alpha- and beta-chain repertoires were sequenced. Each tissue-infiltrating repertoire was compared with the same patient's peripheral blood repertoire to measure divergence between tissue and blood T-cell populations. The paired cohort comprised three low-grade glioma patients, about eight primary glioblastoma patients and three non-glioma patients contributing non-neoplastic brain tissue. General findings and caveats noted by the study authors: Very few CDR3 sequences were shared between tissue and blood, attributed to high CDR3 diversity and limited sampling. Small numbers underpinned the group comparisons: several glioblastoma patients, three low-grade glioma patients and three non-neoplastic patients. In non-neoplastic patients, VJ-independent divergence between tissue and blood fell below expectation, whereas in all gliomas, and especially in low-grade gliomas, the divergence rose above expectation.

V and J lose 0 bases and 7 bases, and a span of 11 bases separates them. Inclusive of the bounding cysteine and phenylalanine, the CDR3 is 14 residues long. The entry retains the CDR3 DNA only, 42 bases that are in frame from base 1. Looking up the germline V gene (reference sequence) yields CDR1 SGHKS and CDR2 YYEKEE. The iRepertoire nested amplicon-rescue multiplex PCR (arm-PCR) platform was used to amplify TCR alpha and beta CDR3 regions from RNA. For one-step reverse transcription and amplification, roughly 90-450 ng of tissue mRNA or PBMC total RNA was used as input. Following bead purification, Illumina adapters were added by a secondary multiplex PCR, and libraries between 200 and 400 bp were gel-purified. Demultiplexing relied on internal 6-nucleotide barcodes carried by the libraries. Libraries were sequenced on an Illumina MiSeq with 2x220 or 2x250 nucleotide paired-end reads. The study's processing was this. Paired reads were merged with FLASH 1.2.11 and aligned to the GRCh37 human genome with BWA-MEM before extracting TRA and TRB reads. V and J assignment used an IMGT-derived reference of cassette sequences and CDR3 motifs that included pseudogenes. Reads were translated in three frames, and productive CDR3s were defined by a C…FGXG motif without stop codons. A clonotype was defined as a unique combination of a V-J cassette pair and a CDR3 amino acid sequence. Filtering of reads was based on Hamming distance, with the threshold set by the sequence error rate of each sample in mapped regions. TCRdb took the public reads, trimmed them with fastp at Q25, ran MiXCR for clone calling and kept in-frame beta chains. For every CDR3 protein sequence, its rows merge into one entry that carries the most common genes and DNA. The V and J calls follow TCRdb's processing rather than the paper's. The sample table records approximately 90,000 distinct CDR3 sequences; about 25% of these occur just once. The top ten hold about 6.7% of the sample.

The sequencing input was glioma tissue, nonneoplastic brain tissue, or PBMCs (not recorded which). The chain links TRBV5-5 with TRBJ2-1; the D segment might be TRBD1 or TRBD2, since each matches 5 bases. The receptor was isolated from a human donor with low-grade glioma or glioblastoma, undergoing nonglioma brain surgery, or in good health (not recorded which). The sequenced DNA: TGTGCCAGCAGCTTGGCCGGGACGCCTAATGAGCAGTTCTTC. This codes for CASSLAGTPNEQFF.